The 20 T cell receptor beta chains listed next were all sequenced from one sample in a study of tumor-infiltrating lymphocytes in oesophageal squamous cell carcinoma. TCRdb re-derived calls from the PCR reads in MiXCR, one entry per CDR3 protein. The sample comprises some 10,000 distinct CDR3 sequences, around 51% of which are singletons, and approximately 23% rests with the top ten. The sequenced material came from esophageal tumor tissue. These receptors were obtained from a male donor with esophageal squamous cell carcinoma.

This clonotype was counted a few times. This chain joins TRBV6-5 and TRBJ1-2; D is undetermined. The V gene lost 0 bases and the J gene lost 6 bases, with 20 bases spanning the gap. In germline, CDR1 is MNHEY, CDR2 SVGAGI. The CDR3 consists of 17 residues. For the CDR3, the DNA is TGTGCCAGCAGTTACTCGATGGTTTTGGACCCCGGGGATGGCTACACCTTC. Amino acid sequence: CASSYSMVLDPGDGYTF.

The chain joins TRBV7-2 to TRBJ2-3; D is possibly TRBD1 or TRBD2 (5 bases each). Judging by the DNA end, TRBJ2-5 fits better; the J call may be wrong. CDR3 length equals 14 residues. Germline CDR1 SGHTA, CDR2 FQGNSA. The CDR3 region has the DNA TGTGCCAGCAGCTTGGGGCGGACTTCAGAGACCCAGTACTTC. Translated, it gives CASSLGRTSETQYF.

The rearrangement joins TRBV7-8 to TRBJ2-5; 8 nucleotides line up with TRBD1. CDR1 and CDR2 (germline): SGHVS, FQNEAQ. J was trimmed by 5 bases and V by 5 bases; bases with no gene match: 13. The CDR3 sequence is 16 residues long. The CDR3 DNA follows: TGTGCCAGCAGCCGACTCCCAGGACAGGGTTGGGAGACCCAGTACTTC. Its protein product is CASSRLPGQGWETQYF.

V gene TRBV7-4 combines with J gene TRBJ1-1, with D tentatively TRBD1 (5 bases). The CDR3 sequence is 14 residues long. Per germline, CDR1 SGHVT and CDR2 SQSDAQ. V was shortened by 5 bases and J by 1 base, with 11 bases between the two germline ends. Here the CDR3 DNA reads TGTGCCAGCAGCCTCAGGGTGTCGAACACTGAAGCTTTCTTT. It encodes CASSLRVSNTEAFF.

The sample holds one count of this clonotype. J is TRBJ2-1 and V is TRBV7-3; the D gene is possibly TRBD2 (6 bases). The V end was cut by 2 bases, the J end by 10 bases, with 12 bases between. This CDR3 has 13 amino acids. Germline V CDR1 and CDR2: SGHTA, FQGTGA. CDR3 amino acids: CASSLGGVGEQFF. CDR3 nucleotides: TGTGCCAGCAGCTTAGGAGGGGTCGGCGAGCAGTTCTTC.

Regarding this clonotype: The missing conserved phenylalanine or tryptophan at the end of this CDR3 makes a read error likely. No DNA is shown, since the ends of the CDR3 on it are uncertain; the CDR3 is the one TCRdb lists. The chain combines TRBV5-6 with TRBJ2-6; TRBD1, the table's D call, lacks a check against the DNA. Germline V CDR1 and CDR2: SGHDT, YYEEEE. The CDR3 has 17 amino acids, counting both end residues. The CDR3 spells CASRLGQGRDYGYTFGA.

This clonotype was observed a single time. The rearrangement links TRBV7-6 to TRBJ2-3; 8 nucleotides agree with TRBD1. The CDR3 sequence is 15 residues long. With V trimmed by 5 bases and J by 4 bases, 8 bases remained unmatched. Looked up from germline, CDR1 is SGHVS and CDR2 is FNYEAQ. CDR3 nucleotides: TGTGCCAGCAGCACGGACAGGGAAGAGGCAGATACGCAGTATTTT. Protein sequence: CASSTDREEADTQYF.

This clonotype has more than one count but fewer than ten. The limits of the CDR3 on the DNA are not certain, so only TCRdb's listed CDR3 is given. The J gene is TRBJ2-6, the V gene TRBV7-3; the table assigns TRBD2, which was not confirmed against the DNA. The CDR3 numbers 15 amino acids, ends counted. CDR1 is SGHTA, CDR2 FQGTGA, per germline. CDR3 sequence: CASSSTVWEGAVLRF.

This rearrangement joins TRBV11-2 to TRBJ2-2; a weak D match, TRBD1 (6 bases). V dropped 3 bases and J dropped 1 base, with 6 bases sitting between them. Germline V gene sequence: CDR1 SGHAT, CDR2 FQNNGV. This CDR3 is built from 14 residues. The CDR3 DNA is TGTGCCAGCAGCTTCAGGGGGAACACCGGGGAGCTGTTTTTT. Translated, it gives CASSFRGNTGELFF.

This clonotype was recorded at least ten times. The CDR3 nucleotides are TGTGCCAGCAGAACCGGGACTAGCGGGAGGGTAAATGAGCAGTTCTTC. Encoded protein: CASRTGTSGRVNEQFF. The rearrangement links TRBV27 to TRBJ2-1, with TRBD2 identical over 16 bases. The CDR3 is made up of 16 amino acids. The germline CDR1 and CDR2 sequences are MNHEY and SMNVEV (reference sequence). V lost 6 bases, J lost 7 bases, and 6 bases stayed unmatched.

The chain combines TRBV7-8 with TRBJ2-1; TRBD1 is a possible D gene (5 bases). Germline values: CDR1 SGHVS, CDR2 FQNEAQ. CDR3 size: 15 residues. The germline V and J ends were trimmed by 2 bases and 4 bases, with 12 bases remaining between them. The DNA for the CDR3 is TGTGCCAGCAGCTTAAATCGACAGTGGTACAATGAGCAGTTCTTC. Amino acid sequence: CASSLNRQWYNEQFF. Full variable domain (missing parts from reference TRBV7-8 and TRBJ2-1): GAGVSQSPRYKVAKRGQDVALRCDPISGHVSLFWYQQALGQGPEFLTYFQNEAQLDKSGLPSDRFFAERPEGSVSTLKIQRTQQEDSAVYLCASSLNRQWYNEQFFGPGTRLTVL.

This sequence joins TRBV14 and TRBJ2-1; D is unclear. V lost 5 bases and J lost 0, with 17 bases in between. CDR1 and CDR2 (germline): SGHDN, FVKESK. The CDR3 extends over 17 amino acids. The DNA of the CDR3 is TGTGCCAGCAGCATCAGCGTTTTACTTAGCTCCTACAATGAGCAGTTCTTC. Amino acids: CASSISVLLSSYNEQFF. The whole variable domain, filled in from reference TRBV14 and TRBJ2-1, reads EAGVTQFPSHSVIEKGQTVTLRCDPISGHDNLYWYRRVMGKEIKFLLHFVKESKQDESGMPNNRFLAERTGGTYSTLKVQPAELEDSGVYFCASSISVLLSSYNEQFFGPGTRLTVL.

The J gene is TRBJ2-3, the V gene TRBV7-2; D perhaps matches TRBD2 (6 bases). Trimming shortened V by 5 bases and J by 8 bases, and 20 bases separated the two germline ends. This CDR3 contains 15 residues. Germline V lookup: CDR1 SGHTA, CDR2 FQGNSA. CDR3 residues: CASSALMGTGGTQYF. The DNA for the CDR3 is TGTGCCAGCAGCGCCCTTATGGGGACTGGGGGTACGCAGTATTTT.

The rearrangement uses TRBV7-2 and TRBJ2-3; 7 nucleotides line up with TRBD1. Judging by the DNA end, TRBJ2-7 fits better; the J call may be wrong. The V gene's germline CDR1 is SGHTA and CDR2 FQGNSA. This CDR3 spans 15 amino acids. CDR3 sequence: CASSLGGTAGYEQYF. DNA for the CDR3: TGTGCCAGCAGCTTAGGGGGGACAGCCGGTTACGAGCAGTACTTC.

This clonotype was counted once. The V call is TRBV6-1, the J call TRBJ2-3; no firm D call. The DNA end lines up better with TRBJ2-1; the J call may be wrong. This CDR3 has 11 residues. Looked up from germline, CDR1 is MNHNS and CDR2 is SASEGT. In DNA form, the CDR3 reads TGTGCCAGCAGTGTCGGGAATGAGCAGTTCTTC. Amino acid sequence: CASSVGNEQFF.

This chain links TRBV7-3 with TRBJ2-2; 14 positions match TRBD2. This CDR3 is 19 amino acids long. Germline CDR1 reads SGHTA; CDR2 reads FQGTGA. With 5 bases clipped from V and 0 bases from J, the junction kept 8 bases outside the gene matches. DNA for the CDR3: TGTGCCAGCAGCCCGGGACTAGCGGGGGCCCACCCGAACACCGGGGAGCTGTTTTTT. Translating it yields CASSPGLAGAHPNTGELFF.

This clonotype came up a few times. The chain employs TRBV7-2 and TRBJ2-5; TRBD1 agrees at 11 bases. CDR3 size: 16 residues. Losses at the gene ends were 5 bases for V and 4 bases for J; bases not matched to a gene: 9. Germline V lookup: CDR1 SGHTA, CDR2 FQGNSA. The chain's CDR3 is CASSQNGQGARETQYF. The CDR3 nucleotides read TGTGCCAGCAGCCAAAACGGACAGGGGGCTAGAGAGACCCAGTACTTC. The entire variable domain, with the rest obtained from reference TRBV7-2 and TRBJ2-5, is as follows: GAGVSQSPSNKVTEKGKDVELRCDPISGHTALYWYRQSLGQGLEFLIYFQGNSAPDKSGLPSDRFSAERTGGSVSTLTIQRTQQEDSAVYLCASSQNGQGARETQYFGPGTRLLVL.

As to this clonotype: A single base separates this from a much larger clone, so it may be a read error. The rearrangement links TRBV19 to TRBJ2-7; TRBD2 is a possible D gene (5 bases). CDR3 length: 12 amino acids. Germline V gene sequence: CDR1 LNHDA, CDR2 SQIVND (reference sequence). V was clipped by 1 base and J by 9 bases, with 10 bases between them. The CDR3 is CASSIAWERQYF. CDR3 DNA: TGTGCCAGTAGTATAGCATGGGAGAGGCAGTACTTC.

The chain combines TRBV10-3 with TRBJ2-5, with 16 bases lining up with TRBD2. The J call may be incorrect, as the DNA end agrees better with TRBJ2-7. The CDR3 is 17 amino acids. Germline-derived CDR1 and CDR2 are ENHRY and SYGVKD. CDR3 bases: TGTGCCATCAGTGAACTGGGACTAGCGGGAGGGAACGACGAGCAGTACTTC. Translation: CAISELGLAGGNDEQYF.

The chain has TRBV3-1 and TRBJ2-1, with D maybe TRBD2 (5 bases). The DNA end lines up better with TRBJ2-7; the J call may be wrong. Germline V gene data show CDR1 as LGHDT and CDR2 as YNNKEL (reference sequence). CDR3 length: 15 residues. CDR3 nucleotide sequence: TGTGCCAGCAGCCAAGATCTCGAGGGCGGCTACGAGCAGTACTTC. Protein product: CASSQDLEGGYEQYF.